The T cell receptor (beta chain) under discussion was sequenced for a study of T cell changes during pregnancy in multiple sclerosis. Some clones are missing from TCRdb's copy, which holds only in-frame ones; the method was immunoSEQ multiplex PCR. The table records fewer than 90,000 clones, approximately 92% of them present only once. The V end lost 3 bases, the J end lost 3 bases, and 11 bases lay between the germline ends. This CDR3 comprises 14 residues. In germline, CDR1 is SGHAT, CDR2 FQNNGV. This sequence joins TRBV11-2 and TRBJ1-2; D may be TRBD1 (6 bases). The material sequenced was peripheral blood, taken in the third trimester of pregnancy. This TCR was recovered from a female donor in good health, enrolled as a control in a pregnancy study. The CDR3, as DNA: TGTGCCAGCAGCTTCTTGACAGGCGACTATGGCTACACCTTC. Its translation: CASSFLTGDYGYTF.